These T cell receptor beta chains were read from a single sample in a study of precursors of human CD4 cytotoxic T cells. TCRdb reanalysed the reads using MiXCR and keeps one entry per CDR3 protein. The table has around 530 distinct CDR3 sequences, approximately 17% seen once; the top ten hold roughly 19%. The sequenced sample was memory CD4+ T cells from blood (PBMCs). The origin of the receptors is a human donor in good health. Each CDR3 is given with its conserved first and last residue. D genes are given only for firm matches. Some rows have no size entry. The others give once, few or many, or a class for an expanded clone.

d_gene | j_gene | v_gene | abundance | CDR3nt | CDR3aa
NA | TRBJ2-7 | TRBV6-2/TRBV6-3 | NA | TGTGCCAGCACTAAAAGTGGGTCCCCTTACGAGCAGTACTTC | CASTKSGSPYEQYF
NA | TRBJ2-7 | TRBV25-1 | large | TGTGCCAGTAGGACAGCGGATCCCGAGCAGTACTTC | CASRTADPEQYF
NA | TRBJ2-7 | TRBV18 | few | TGTGCCAGCTCACCGCGAACTGCCGGCCCCTACGAGCAGTACTTC | CASSPRTAGPYEQYF
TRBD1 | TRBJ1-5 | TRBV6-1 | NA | TGTGCCAGCAGGGAAACAGGGGAGCCCCAGCATTTT | CASRETGEPQHF
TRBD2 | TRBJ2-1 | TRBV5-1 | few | TGCGCCAGCAGCTTGGAAGCTAGCGGGAGTTATGAGCAGTTCTTC | CASSLEASGSYEQFF
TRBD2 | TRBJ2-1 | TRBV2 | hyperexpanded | TGTGCCAGCAGTGAACGCAGCGGGAGGCTGAATGAGCAGTTCTTC | CASSERSGRLNEQFF
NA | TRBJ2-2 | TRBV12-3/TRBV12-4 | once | TGTGCCAGCAGTTTAGGGGCCGGGTCGAACACCGGGGAGCTGTTTTTT | CASSLGAGSNTGELFF
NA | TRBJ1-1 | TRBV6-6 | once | TGTGCCAGCAAGGACAGAATGAACACTGAAGCTTTCTTT | CASKDRMNTEAFF
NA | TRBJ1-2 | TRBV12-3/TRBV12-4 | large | TGTGCCAGCAGCCTCAGGGAGAACTATGGCTACACCTTC | CASSLRENYGYTF
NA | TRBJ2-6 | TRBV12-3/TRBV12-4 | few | TGTGCCAGCAGTTTCAGCTCTGGGGCCAACGTCCTGACTTTC | CASSFSSGANVLTF
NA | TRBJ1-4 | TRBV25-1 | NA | TGTGCCAGCAGTGAACTAGCGGCGAATGAAAAACTGTTTTTT | CASSELAANEKLFF
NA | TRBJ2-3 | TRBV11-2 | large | TGTGCCAGCAGCTTAGCTAGGCCTCAAGATACGCAGTATTTT | CASSLARPQDTQYF
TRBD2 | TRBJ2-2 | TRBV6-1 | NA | TGTGCCAGCAGTACGACTAGCGGGAGCACCGGGGAGCTGTTTTTT | CASSTTSGSTGELFF
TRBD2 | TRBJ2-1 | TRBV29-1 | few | TGCAGCACTCGGACTAGCAACAATGAGCAGTTCTTC | CSTRTSNNEQFF
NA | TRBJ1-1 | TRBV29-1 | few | TGCAGCGTAGGAAGGAGGGGAGGGTCTGAAGCTTTCTTT | CSVGRRGGSEAFF
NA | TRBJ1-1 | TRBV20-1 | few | TGCAGTGCTAGAGTCGGCGAGATCACTGAAGCTTTCTTT | CSARVGEITEAFF
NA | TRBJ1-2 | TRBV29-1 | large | TGCAGCGTTGATCAAGGGGGTGGCTATGGCTACACCTTC | CSVDQGGGYGYTF
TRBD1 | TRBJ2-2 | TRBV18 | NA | TGTGCCAGCTCACCTCGGGGGACAGGACAATCGACCGGGGAGCTGTTTTTT | CASSPRGTGQSTGELFF
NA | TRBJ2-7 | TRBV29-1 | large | TGCAGCGTTGGGGAGCTCTACGAGCAGTACTTC | CSVGELYEQYF
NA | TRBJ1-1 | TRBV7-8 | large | TGTGCCAGCAGCGGACGTTCTGGGCTGGGGAACACTGAAGCTTTCTTT | CASSGRSGLGNTEAFF
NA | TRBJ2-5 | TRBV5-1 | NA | TGCGCCAGCAGCTTGGGTGGAGGGGAGACCCAGTACTTC | CASSLGGGETQYF
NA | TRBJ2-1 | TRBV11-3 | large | TGTGCCAGCAGCCAGGGGGGTTTTAGGGATGAGCAGTTCTTC | CASSQGGFRDEQFF
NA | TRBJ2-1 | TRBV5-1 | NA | TGCGCCAGCATGTTGGTCCAGTCCGGGATGGGCAATGAGCAGTTCTTC | CASMLVQSGMGNEQFF
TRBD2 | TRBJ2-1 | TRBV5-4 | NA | TGTGCCAGCAGCCCGACTAGCTCAGCCGATGAGCAGTTCTTC | CASSPTSSADEQFF
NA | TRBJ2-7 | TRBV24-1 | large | TGTGCCACCGAATCGGACGGAACATACGAGCAGTACTTC | CATESDGTYEQYF
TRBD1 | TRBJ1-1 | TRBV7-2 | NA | TGTGCCAGCAGCCCACAGGGGTTCCACACTGAAGCTTTCTTT | CASSPQGFHTEAFF
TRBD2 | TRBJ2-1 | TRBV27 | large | TGTGCCAGCAGTTTTTCGAGGACTAGCGGGAGGAATGAGCAGTTCTTC | CASSFSRTSGRNEQFF
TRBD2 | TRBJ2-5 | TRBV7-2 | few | TGTGCCAGCAGCTTCGAAGGAGCGGGAGTTCCCAGCGCGACCCAGTACTTC | CASSFEGAGVPSATQYF
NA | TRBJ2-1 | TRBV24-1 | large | TGTGCCACCAGCTCGTCGCAGACCTACAATGAGCAGTTCTTC | CATSSSQTYNEQFF
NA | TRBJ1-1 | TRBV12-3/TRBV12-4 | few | TGTGCCAGCAGTCCGAGAAAGACAGTGGTGAACACTGAAGCTTTCTTT | CASSPRKTVVNTEAFF
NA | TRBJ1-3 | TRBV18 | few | TGTGCCAGCTCACCAGGATCTGGGGCCTCTGGAAACACCATATATTTT | CASSPGSGASGNTIYF
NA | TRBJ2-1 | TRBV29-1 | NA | TGCAGCGTTCTAGAGGGCCTCAATGAGCAGTTCTTC | CSVLEGLNEQFF
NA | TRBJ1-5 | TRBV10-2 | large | TGCGCCAGCAGGATCCCGGATCAGCCCCAGCATTTT | CASRIPDQPQHF
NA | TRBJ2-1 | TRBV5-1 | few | TGCGCCAGCAGCTCGAGTCTAGCTCAACCATCCTACAATGAGCAGTTCTTC | CASSSSLAQPSYNEQFF
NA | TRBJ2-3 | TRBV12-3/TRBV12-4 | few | TGTGCCAGCAGTTTACTCGGGAGTAGGGGGGATACGCAGTATTTT | CASSLLGSRGDTQYF
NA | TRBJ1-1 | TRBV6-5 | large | TGTGCCAGCAGTTACTCGAGAGGGGCTGAAGCTTTCTTT | CASSYSRGAEAFF
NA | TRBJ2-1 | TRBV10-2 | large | TGCGCCAGCAGACACAATGAGCAGTTCTTC | CASRHNEQFF
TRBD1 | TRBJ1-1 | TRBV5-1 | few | TGCGCCAGCAGCTTAACCGGGACAGGGGACACTGAAGCTTTCTTT | CASSLTGTGDTEAFF
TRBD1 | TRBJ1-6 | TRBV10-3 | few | TGTGCCCACGGACAGGGAACTTCACCCCTCCACTTT | CAHGQGTSPLHF
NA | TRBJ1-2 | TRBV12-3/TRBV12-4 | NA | TGTGCCAGCAACTCCCACCCCCCGGAGTCGGATGGCTACACCTTC | CASNSHPPESDGYTF
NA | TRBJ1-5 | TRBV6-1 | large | TGTGCCAGCAGTTCGGACAGTTATAGCAATCAGCCCCAGCATTTT | CASSSDSYSNQPQHF
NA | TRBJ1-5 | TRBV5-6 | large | TGTGCCAGCAGCTTTCGGGTGACATCTAATCAGCCCCAGCATTTT | CASSFRVTSNQPQHF
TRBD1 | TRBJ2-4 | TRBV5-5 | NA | TGTGCCAGCAGCCCCGACAGGGGGCGTGTAAACATTCAGTACTTC | CASSPDRGRVNIQYF
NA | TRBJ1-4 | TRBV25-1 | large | TGTGCCAGCAGCGAAGCGGGGATGGATGAAAAACTGTTTTTT | CASSEAGMDEKLFF
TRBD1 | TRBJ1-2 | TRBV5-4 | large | TGTGCCAGCCACCAAAGGGGACAGGAATTCAACTATGGCTACACCTTC | CASHQRGQEFNYGYTF